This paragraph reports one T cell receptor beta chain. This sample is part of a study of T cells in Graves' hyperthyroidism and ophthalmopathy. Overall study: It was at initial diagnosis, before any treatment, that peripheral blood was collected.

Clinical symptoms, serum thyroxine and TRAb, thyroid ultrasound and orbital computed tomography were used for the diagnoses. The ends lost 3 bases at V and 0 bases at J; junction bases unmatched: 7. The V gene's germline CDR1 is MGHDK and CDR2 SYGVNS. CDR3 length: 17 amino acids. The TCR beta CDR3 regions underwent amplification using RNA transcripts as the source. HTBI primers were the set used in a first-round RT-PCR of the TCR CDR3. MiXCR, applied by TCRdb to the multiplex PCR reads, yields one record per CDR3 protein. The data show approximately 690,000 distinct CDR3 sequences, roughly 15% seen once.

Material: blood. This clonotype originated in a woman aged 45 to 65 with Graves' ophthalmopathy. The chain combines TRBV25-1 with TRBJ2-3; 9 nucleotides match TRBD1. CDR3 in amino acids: CASSDTTGGFSTDTQYF. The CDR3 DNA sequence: TGTGCCAGCAGTGACACCACAGGGGGCTTTAGCACAGATACGCAGTATTTT.